The 31 T cell receptor beta chains reported below all come from one sample, sequenced in a study of T cells after posttransplantation cyclophosphamide. Assay: immunoSEQ multiplex PCR; the TCRdb copy retains only in-frame clones and omits some. Observed in the sample are 20,000 to 25,000 clones, none of them singletons. The sample was PBMCs. These receptors all stem from a woman between 45 and 65 years old in good health, CMV-negative, and a related stem cell transplant donor.

This clone was detected ten times or more. The chain has TRBV5-1 and TRBJ2-2, with TRBD1 matching over 9 bases. V was pared by 3 bases and J by 3 bases, with 6 bases of the junction left unmatched. The CDR3 length is 16 residues. Looked up from germline, CDR1 is SGHRS and CDR2 is YFSETQ. CDR3 DNA sequence: TGCGCCAGCAGCTCACTGACAGGGGGGGACACCGGGGAGCTGTTTTTT. Its protein is CASSSLTGGDTGELFF.

This clone occurred many times. An end of the junction does not agree with germline; a read error may underlie this. Other DNA sequences in the same sample also yield this CDR3. The CDR3 sequence: CASSLDGQGYEQYF. In nucleotides, the CDR3 is TGTGCCAGCAGCTTGGATGGACAGGGCTACGAGCAGTACTTC. The genes are TRBV5-1 and TRBJ2-7, with 8 bases aligning to TRBD1. Germline V gives CDR1 SGHRS, CDR2 YFSETQ. The CDR3 length is 14 residues.

This clone was recorded many times. The CDR3 loop is CASSVVSTSGAPKNIQYF. The CDR3 nucleotides are TGTGCCAGCAGCGTAGTGTCGACTAGCGGGGCTCCCAAAAACATTCAGTACTTC. This chain connects TRBV9 to TRBJ2-4; 11 nucleotides match TRBD2. Germline CDR1 and CDR2: SGDLS and YYNGEE. The CDR3 consists of 18 residues. Germline trimming cut 0 bases from V and 2 bases from J; bases unmatched to any gene: 7.

This clone appeared many times. The CDR3 nucleotides are TGTGCCAGCAGCCCCACATCAGGGCCTGGGGCCAACGTCCTGACTTTC. It encodes CASSPTSGPGANVLTF. The chain links TRBV7-9 to TRBJ2-6; possible D gene TRBD1, 5 bases. The CDR3 totals 16 residues. V lost 5 bases and J 2 bases, leaving 13 bases between the germline ends. Germline V lookup: CDR1 SEHNR, CDR2 FQNEAQ (reference sequence). Using reference TRBV7-9 and TRBJ2-6 for the parts outside the CDR3, the full variable domain is DTGVSQNPRHKITKRGQNVTFRCDPISEHNRLYWYRQTLGQGPEFLTYFQNEAQLEKSRLLSDRFSAERPKGSFSTLEIQRTEQGDSAMYLCASSPTSGPGANVLTFGAGSRLTVL.

Many counts were recorded for this clone. The chain's CDR3 is CASSLRGVKETQYF. For the CDR3, the DNA is TGTGCCAGCAGTTTACGGGGGGTCAAAGAGACCCAGTACTTC. The chain combines TRBV6-5 with TRBJ2-5, with 7 nucleotides matching TRBD2. Losses at the gene ends were 4 bases for V and 3 bases for J; bases not matched to a gene: 5. Germline CDR1 MNHEY, CDR2 SVGAGI. This CDR3 has 14 amino acids.

This clone was recorded at least ten times. The chain carries TRBV2 and TRBJ2-7; 9 nucleotides line up with TRBD2. The V gene's germline CDR1 is SNHLY and CDR2 FYNNEI. V shed 6 bases, J shed 7 bases, and the junction held 10 bases outside the gene matches. The length of the CDR3 is 14 residues. DNA of the CDR3: TGTGCCAGCAGGGCTAGCGGGACTCAAGGGGAGCAGTACTTC. Protein sequence: CASRASGTQGEQYF.

In this sample, this clone turned up many times. The rearrangement joins TRBV5-1 to TRBJ1-6; the match to TRBD1 covers 8 bases. The CDR3 runs 17 residues. The germline CDR1 and CDR2 sequences are SGHRS and YFSETQ. V lost 4 bases to trimming and J lost 8 bases; unmatched junction nucleotides: 14. The CDR3 protein is CASSRAIGQGGYSPLHF. The CDR3 DNA follows: TGCGCCAGCAGCCGGGCTATAGGACAGGGAGGTTATTCACCCCTCCACTTT.

This clone was recorded at least ten times. Other DNA variants within this sample encode the same CDR3. V usage is TRBV7-9 and J usage is TRBJ1-1, with a weak D call TRBD1 (5 bases). Per germline, CDR1 SEHNR and CDR2 FQNEAQ (reference sequence). Trimming took 5 bases from V and 1 from J, leaving 8 bases between them. The CDR3 loop spans 13 amino acids. CDR3 sequence: CASSLQGNTEAFF. The CDR3 DNA is TGTGCCAGCAGCCTTCAGGGGAACACTGAAGCTTTCTTT.

This clone was observed many times. V is TRBV28 and J is TRBJ2-1, with TRBD2 matching over 8 bases. After removal of 4 bases from V and 1 base from J, the junction contained 9 bases not matched to a gene. The CDR3 consists of 17 residues. The germline V gene has CDR1 MDHEN and CDR2 SYDVKM. CDR3 sequence (DNA): TGTGCCAGCAGTTCCTTACGACTAGCGCTTTCCTACAATGAGCAGTTCTTC. Translated: CASSSLRLALSYNEQFF.

This clone has a count of ten or more. The chain combines TRBV4-1 with TRBJ2-7; 7 nucleotides agree with TRBD2. Trimming took 1 base from V and 2 from J; bases not matched to a gene: 5. From germline, CDR1 is MGHRA and CDR2 YSYEKL. The CDR3 has 15 residues. CDR3 amino acids: CASSQAGGLTYEQYF. The CDR3 region has the DNA TGCGCCAGCAGCCAAGCCGGGGGACTAACCTACGAGCAGTACTTC.

This clone has a count of ten or more. This chain joins TRBV19 and TRBJ1-1; TRBD1 might be the D (6 bases). This CDR3 has 15 residues. Trimming cost V 3 bases and J 5 bases, with 16 bases left between them. The germline CDR1 and CDR2 sequences are LNHDA and SQIVND (reference sequence). The DNA for the CDR3 is TGTGCCAGTAGTATTGGGCGTCAGGGGCAAACTGAAGCTTTCTTT. Its translation is CASSIGRQGQTEAFF.

The chain employs TRBV27 and TRBJ1-6; D uncertain. Germline V gene lookup returns CDR1 MNHEY and CDR2 SMNVEV (reference sequence). The CDR3 contains 12 residues. V dropped 10 bases and J dropped 7 bases, with 11 bases sitting between them. The CDR3 region has the DNA TGTGCCACCGGAGATAAGAATTCACCCCTCCACTTT. Residues: CATGDKNSPLHF.

This clone was picked up many times. The chain's CDR3 is CASSPKRGPYTGELFF. Here the CDR3 DNA reads TGTGCCAGCTCACCGAAGCGGGGGCCGTACACCGGGGAGCTGTTTTTT. This sequence joins TRBV18 and TRBJ2-2; 8 positions match TRBD2. The CDR3 extends over 16 amino acids. The J segment lost 3 bases and the V segment lost 3 bases, leaving 6 bases of the junction unmatched. Germline CDR1 KGHSH, CDR2 LQKENI.

The sample holds a few counts of this clone. V usage is TRBV6-1 and J usage is TRBJ2-5; maybe TRBD1 (6 bases). The better agreement between TRBJ2-7 and the DNA end casts doubt on the J call. The CDR3 has 12 residues. Germline CDR1 is MNHNS and CDR2 is SASEGT. The CDR3 bases are TGTGCCACCCTGACAGGATCCTACGAGCAGTACTTC. Residues: CATLTGSYEQYF.

This clone was seen at least ten times. V and J are TRBV18 and TRBJ2-7, with no clear D. Per the germline V gene, CDR1 is KGHSH and CDR2 is LQKENI. CDR3 length: 14 residues. V was cut by 3 bases and J by 0 bases, with 9 bases left in between. The CDR3 loop is CASSPGLVSYEQYF. The DNA of the CDR3 is TGTGCCAGCTCACCGGGTCTAGTCTCCTACGAGCAGTACTTC. The variable domain in full, with the rest retrieved from reference TRBV18 and TRBJ2-7, is NAGVMQNPRHLVRRRGQEARLRCSPMKGHSHVYWYRQLPEEGLKFMVYLQKENIIDESGMPKERFSAEFPKEGPSILRIQQVVRGDSAAYFCASSPGLVSYEQYFGPGTRLTVT.

This clone was observed at least ten times. The chain combines TRBV2 with TRBJ2-3, with TRBD2 matching 8 bases. Germline V CDR1 and CDR2: SNHLY, FYNNEI. There are 13 residues in the CDR3. V lost 8 bases to trimming and J lost 4 bases; unmatched junction nucleotides: 5. As DNA, the CDR3 is TGTGCCAGCGCGGGGGGATGGGCAGATACGCAGTATTTT. Its translation: CASAGGWADTQYF.

In its sample, this clone was seen many times. The chain combines TRBV5-1 with TRBJ2-3; TRBD1 matches 7 bases. The junction had 10 bases not matched to a gene; V was cut back by 4 bases and J by 2 bases. The germline V gene has CDR1 SGHRS and CDR2 YFSETQ. The CDR3 has 16 residues. CDR3 DNA sequence: TGCGCCAGCAGCCCGCCCGGACAGGCGTACACAGATACGCAGTATTTT. Its protein product is CASSPPGQAYTDTQYF.

At least ten counts were recorded for this clone. This chain joins TRBV27 and TRBJ2-7; possibly TRBD1 for D (8 bases). CDR3 length: 14 residues. Germline assignment: CDR1 MNHEY and CDR2 SMNVEV (reference sequence). The V gene lost 6 bases and the J gene lost 1 base, with 13 bases spanning the gap. This chain's CDR3 is CASSNRGGSYEQYF. The CDR3 DNA reads TGTGCCAGCAGCAACAGGGGGGGGTCCTACGAGCAGTACTTC.

The chain is built from TRBV7-2 and TRBJ2-5; possible D gene TRBD2, 6 bases. Matching the DNA end better, TRBJ2-7 makes the J call doubtful. The V gene's germline CDR1 is SGHTA and CDR2 FQGNSA. The CDR3 extends over 15 amino acids. The CDR3 bases are TGTGCCAGCAGCTTACTAGCGACCGTCTCCTACGAGCAGTACTTC. It yields the protein CASSLLATVSYEQYF.

This clone was detected many times. This chain connects TRBV28 to TRBJ2-4; 14 nucleotides match TRBD2. The CDR3 covers 16 residues. The junction had 4 bases not matched to a gene; V was cut back by 6 bases and J by 3 bases. CDR1 is MDHEN, CDR2 SYDVKM, per germline. The CDR3 nucleotides are TGTGCCAGCAGCCGGGGACTAGCGGGAGTCAAAAACATTCAGTACTTC. This codes for CASSRGLAGVKNIQYF.

This clone was seen repeatedly, ten times or more. The chain uses TRBV9 and TRBJ2-1, with 8 positions matching TRBD2. J gave up 4 bases and V 4 bases, and 13 bases lay outside the gene matches. Germline CDR1 reads SGDLS; CDR2 reads YYNGEE. CDR3 length equals 17 residues. The CDR3 region is CASSRGGAGGPYNEQFF. The CDR3 nucleotides are TGTGCCAGCAGCCGTGGGGGGGCGGGAGGACCATACAATGAGCAGTTCTTC. Supplemented by reference TRBV9 and TRBJ2-1, the full variable domain reads DSGVTQTPKHLITATGQRVTLRCSPRSGDLSVYWYQQSLDQGLQFLIQYYNGEERAKGNILERFSAQQFPDLHSELNLSSLELGDSALYFCASSRGGAGGPYNEQFFGPGTRLTVL.

The sample holds many counts of this clone. The rearrangement joins TRBV2 to TRBJ1-4, with TRBD1 matching 7 bases. Germline loops: CDR1 SNHLY, CDR2 FYNNEI. V shed 4 bases, J shed 3 bases, and the junction held 2 bases outside the gene matches. The CDR3 loop spans 14 amino acids. The DNA for the CDR3 is TGTGCCAGCAGTGGGCAGGGGGCTAATGAAAAACTGTTTTTT. It specifies CASSGQGANEKLFF.

This clone was seen repeatedly, ten times or more. The chain is built from TRBV27 and TRBJ1-6, with 7 positions matching TRBD1. Germline assignment: CDR1 MNHEY and CDR2 SMNVEV (reference sequence). The CDR3 covers 13 residues. J lost 7 bases, V lost 3 bases, and 0 bases had no gene match. CDR3 residues: CASSFRGNSPLHF. CDR3 sequence (DNA): TGTGCCAGCAGTTTCAGGGGGAATTCACCCCTCCACTTT.

This chain connects TRBV5-4 to TRBJ2-5; TRBD2 matches at 15 bases. With the DNA end fitting TRBJ2-7 better, the J assignment may be wrong. The CDR3 covers 15 residues. CDR1 and CDR2 from the germline V gene are SGHNT and YYREEE (reference sequence). The CDR3 nucleotides are TGTGCCAGCAGCCCCGGACTAGCGGGGGGGCTCGAGCAGTACTTC. Its protein is CASSPGLAGGLEQYF.

This clone was found a few times. The junction departs from germline at one end; a sequencing error may be responsible. The same CDR3 also results from other DNA sequences found in this sample. The rearrangement joins TRBV5-1 to TRBJ2-5; D might be TRBD1 (6 bases). CDR1 and CDR2 (germline): SGHRS, YFSETQ. The CDR3 length is 15 residues. DNA for the CDR3: TGCGCCAGCAGCTTGGTGGGGCAGGGGCTAGAGACACAGTACTTC. It encodes CASSLVGQGLETQYF.

This clone was detected many times. The J gene is TRBJ2-2, the V gene TRBV6-1; D remains unclear. Germline CDR1 is MNHNS and CDR2 is SASEGT. The CDR3 is made up of 15 amino acids. V lost 2 bases, J lost 6 bases, and 13 bases lay in between. CDR3 sequence (DNA): TGTGCCAGCAGTGAAATAAGGTCCGGGTCCGGGGAGCTGTTTTTT. Amino acid sequence: CASSEIRSGSGELFF.

At least ten counts were recorded for this clone. The chain combines TRBV4-1 with TRBJ1-5; possible D gene TRBD1, 5 bases. V lost 0 bases and J 11 bases, leaving 17 bases between the germline ends. Germline CDR1 and CDR2: MGHRA and YSYEKL. The CDR3 covers 15 residues. CDR3 in amino acids: CASSQDKSPGGAQHF. The DNA for the CDR3 is TGCGCCAGCAGCCAAGATAAATCCCCCGGGGGGGCCCAGCATTTT.

This clone was recorded at least ten times. CDR3 coding DNA: TGTGCCAGCAGCTTAACGCTAGCGGGGGGCAAGACCCAGTACTTC. Translating gives CASSLTLAGGKTQYF. This rearrangement joins TRBV7-2 to TRBJ2-5; 11 bases are shared with TRBD2. Germline-derived CDR1 and CDR2 are SGHTA and FQGNSA. This CDR3 region has 15 residues. V trimming: 2 bases; J trimming: 6 bases; junction bases outside the gene matches: 5. The full variable domain, its missing parts supplied by reference TRBV7-2 and TRBJ2-5, is GAGVSQSPSNKVTEKGKDVELRCDPISGHTALYWYRQSLGQGLEFLIYFQGNSAPDKSGLPSDRFSAERTGGSVSTLTIQRTQQEDSAVYLCASSLTLAGGKTQYFGPGTRLLVL.

This clone was recorded many times. The V gene is TRBV11-2, the J gene TRBJ2-6, with D possibly matching TRBD1 (6 bases). The germline gives CDR1 SGHAT, CDR2 FQNNGV. The CDR3 loop spans 19 amino acids. V was pared by 5 bases and J by 1 base, with 21 bases between. CDR3 sequence: CASSPATGKRTSGANVLTF. As DNA, the CDR3 is TGTGCCAGCAGCCCAGCCACAGGGAAAAGAACGTCTGGGGCCAACGTCCTGACTTTC.

This clone came up many times. The genes are TRBV28 and TRBJ2-1; 8 positions match TRBD2. The V and J ends lost 10 bases and 4 bases, in that order; junction bases with no gene match: 6. Germline V gene sequence: CDR1 MDHEN, CDR2 SYDVKM. This CDR3 has 13 amino acids. In DNA, the CDR3 is TGTGCCACCTTAAGCGGGGGATACAATGAGCAGTTCTTC. It translates to CATLSGGYNEQFF.

This clone was picked up many times. This chain links TRBV7-3 with TRBJ2-1; D is perhaps TRBD1 (5 bases). Germline CDR1 is SGHTA and CDR2 is FQGTGA. Trimming shortened V by 5 bases and J by 4 bases, and 15 bases separated the two germline ends. The CDR3 runs to 15 residues. The CDR3 DNA reads as TGTGCCAGCAGCCAGGGCCCACCGGATTACAATGAGCAGTTCTTC. Protein product: CASSQGPPDYNEQFF.